This T cell receptor beta chain comes out of a study of CXCR3-negative and CXCR3-positive naive CD8 T cells (dated by TCRdb to between 2019 and 2020). Turning to the overall study: In total, about 135 million TRB reads were obtained, which works out to roughly 1.5 +/- 0.3 million reads per library. Data from 11 donors, pooled across two independent experiments, went into the diversity and physicochemical repertoire analyses. For the TRBV-TRBJ cluster analysis, the naive subsets came from 5 or 6 donors, while the memory cells came from 3 donors.

Here is what the overall study found, with its caveats: Because surface CD5, which is linked to self-reactivity in mice, was comparable between the naive subsets, TCR interaction strength was also inferred from the physicochemical properties of TRB CDR3s. TRBV-TRBJ usage was similar between naive CXCR3-negative and CXCR3-positive cells from the same donor, while memory cells showed distinct patterns. TRB CDR3s from CXCR3-positive naive cells showed higher hydrophobicity (lower Kidera factor 4), lower energy, and higher strength and volume indices than CXCR3-negative naive cells. Freshly isolated PBMCs were used for most assays because CXCR3 expression partially decreased after cryopreservation. Repertoire diversity was comparably high in both naive subsets but much lower in memory CD8+ T cells.

For each CD8+ T cell subset, flow sorting was done in triplicate, and a few hundred thousand cells per subset went directly into RLT lysis buffer. Naive CD8+ T cells were defined stringently as CD45RO-CCR7+CD27+CD95- to exclude memory contaminants. Using standard density gradient centrifugation, peripheral blood mononuclear cells were isolated from buffy coats. A FACSAria III was used to flow-sort naive CXCR3-negative and CXCR3-positive CD8+ T cells. Total RNA was extracted from sorted cells with an RNeasy Mini Kit. Comment on this clonotype: Its recognized antigen is unknown.

Sequencing took place on a NextSeq 550. The Human TCR Profiling Kit (MiLaboratory) was used to prepare UMI-labeled 5' RACE TRB cDNA libraries. The full amount of extracted RNA was used for cDNA synthesis, and the full amount of resulting cDNA was used for PCR amplification. Libraries were prepared in parallel using an identical number of PCR cycles. The authors' analysis ran thus. With a requirement of at least two reads per UMI, MIGEC and MiXCR extracted about 52,000 +/- 9,100 unique UMI-labeled TRB cDNA molecules per library. On average, approximately 40,000 +/- 10,000 functional in-frame TRB CDR3 nucleotide clonotypes lacking stop codons were found per library. After each sample was downsampled to 5000 UMI-labeled TRB molecules, VDJtools was used to calculate diversity metrics such as normalized Shannon-Wiener and Chao1. VDJtools was used to calculate clonotype-size-weighted physicochemical properties of the central five CDR3 residues, namely interaction energy, strength, volume and Kidera factor 4. TCRdb reprocessed the public reads and reports one entry per CDR3 protein sequence, without DNA. TCRdb's processing, not the authors' own work, is the source of the V and J calls. The table for this sample records 6,500 to 9,500 distinct CDR3 sequences. The ten largest clones represent about 2.5% of the sample.

This clonotype originated in a human donor in good health. Some clones in this sample may be carry-over from other donors' samples. The specimen sequenced was naive CXCR3- CD8+ T cells from blood. This specimen's cell subset or site label, interpreted: CD45RO-CCR7+CD27+CD95- naive CD8+ T cells lacking CXCR3 (TNR3-).

The CDR3 in this case is CSVEIPGGASEAFF. The chain couples TRBV29-1 to TRBJ1-1; no DNA is available, so the TRBD1 call from TCRdb remains unchecked. The germline V gene gives CDR1 as SQVTM and CDR2 as ANQGSEA. The CDR3 runs 14 residues from the cysteine to the phenylalanine. The nucleotide record is missing.